A single sample gave rise to the 23 T cell receptor beta chains below, sequenced in a study of cytomegalovirus exposure and HLA in healthy donors listed by TCRdb under 2017. The method was the immunoSEQ multiplex PCR assay. TCRdb took this table from immuneACCESS and kept in-frame rearrangements with V and J called. Such tables lack part of the clones; where checked against another copy, unresolved V genes explain under half of the gap, and the rest is unexplained. For this sample the table gives fewer than 300,000 clones, of which approximately 88% were detected only once. The leading ten clones occupy about 0.9% of the sample. The sample was PBMCs. The receptor set was obtained from a woman aged 18 to 35 in good health and CMV-seronegative.

This sequence joins TRBV29-1 and TRBJ1-2; D unresolved. The V gene's germline CDR1 is SQVTM and CDR2 ANQGSEA. Trimming removed 1 base from V and 2 bases from J, with 14 bases in between. The CDR3 has 15 amino acids. In DNA form, the CDR3 reads TGCAGCGTTGAAGGCCCAAGAAATCTAAACTATGGCTACACCTTC. Its protein is CSVEGPRNLNYGYTF.

The chain is built from TRBV6-1 and TRBJ1-5, with D tentatively TRBD1 (6 bases). This CDR3 is built from 15 residues. V was shortened by 6 bases and J by 0 bases, with 12 bases between the two germline ends. Per the germline V gene, CDR1 is MNHNS and CDR2 is SASEGT. The CDR3 loop is CASSVTGNSNQPQHF. CDR3 sequence (DNA): TGTGCCAGCAGCGTAACAGGGAATAGCAATCAGCCCCAGCATTTT.

The V and J genes are TRBV5-1 and TRBJ2-3; possible D gene TRBD2, 6 bases. This CDR3 spans 15 amino acids. Germline V gene data show CDR1 as SGHRS and CDR2 as YFSETQ. Trimming took 0 bases from V and 6 from J, leaving 14 bases between them. CDR3: CASSLAGTPLDTQYF. CDR3 in DNA: TGCGCCAGCAGCTTGGCCGGGACTCCCTTGGATACGCAGTATTTT.

This sequence joins TRBV7-3 and TRBJ2-7; 12 bases agree with TRBD2. Losses at the gene ends were 5 bases for V and 3 bases for J; bases not matched to a gene: 14. CDR1 is SGHTA and CDR2 is FQGTGA in the germline V gene. CDR3 length: 18 amino acids. The CDR3 sequence is CASSLMSSGRACVYEQYF. CDR3 sequence (DNA): TGTGCCAGCAGCCTCATGTCTAGCGGGAGGGCGTGTGTCTACGAGCAGTACTTC.

The rearrangement links TRBV9 to TRBJ2-7; 7 bases map to TRBD1. CDR3 length equals 15 residues. The V gene end was trimmed by 3 bases and the J gene end by 4 bases; junction bases not matched to a gene: 10. Germline lookup yields CDR1 SGDLS and CDR2 YYNGEE. DNA for the CDR3: TGTGCCAGCAGCGGAGGGTGGGACAGTACTTACGAGCAGTACTTC. Amino acids: CASSGGWDSTYEQYF.

The CDR3: CASSEDITGQETQYF. In DNA form, the CDR3 reads TGTGCCAGCAGCGAGGACATTACGGGTCAAGAGACCCAGTACTTC. The chain carries TRBV7-8 and TRBJ2-5; tentatively, D is TRBD1 (5 bases). V was cut by 5 bases and J by 2 bases, with 15 bases left in between. The CDR3 has 15 residues. The germline V gene has CDR1 SGHVS and CDR2 FQNEAQ.

The J gene is TRBJ1-2, the V gene TRBV11-2; no reliable D call. This CDR3 has 16 amino acids. Looked up from germline, CDR1 is SGHAT and CDR2 is FQNNGV. Trimming shortened V by 2 bases and J by 1 base, and 14 bases separated the two germline ends. DNA for the CDR3: TGTGCCAGCAGCTTACGACGGTGGAACAGTAACTATGGCTACACCTTC. Translating it yields CASSLRRWNSNYGYTF.

This clone has more than one count but fewer than ten. V gene TRBV7-2 combines with J gene TRBJ1-2; 12 positions agree with TRBD1. V was pared by 5 bases and J by 4 bases, with 5 bases of the junction left unmatched. From germline, CDR1 is SGHTA and CDR2 FQGNSA. This CDR3 contains 15 residues. This CDR3 reads CASSARDRGPYGYTF. CDR3 DNA sequence: TGTGCCAGCAGCGCCCGGGACAGGGGGCCCTATGGCTACACCTTC.

The chain recombines TRBV21-1 with TRBJ2-5; the D call in the table, TRBD2, was not verified against the DNA. TRBV21-1 is a documented pseudogene. CDR3 size: 12 residues. CDR3 protein: CASSKASGNRYF. Written as DNA, the CDR3 is TGTGCCAGCAGCAAAGCTAGCGGTAACCGTTACTTC.

The chain employs TRBV13 and TRBJ1-2; maybe TRBD1 (6 bases). The ends were cut back, 3 bases at V and 5 bases at J, with 16 bases in the middle. The CDR3 contains 15 residues. Germline CDR1 is PRHDT and CDR2 is FYEKMQ (reference sequence). CDR3 protein: CASSFFLGGGYGYTF. CDR3 in DNA: TGTGCCAGCAGCTTTTTTCTAGGGGGGGGGTATGGCTACACCTTC.

This clone was seen a single time. The chain combines TRBV14 with TRBJ2-7, with D possibly being TRBD1 (6 bases). Trimming removed 1 base from V and 6 bases from J, with 13 bases in between. Germline-derived CDR1 and CDR2 are SGHDN and FVKESK. This CDR3 comprises 14 residues. The CDR3 nucleotides read TGTGCCAGCAGCCAAGTAGCGACAGGTTCCGAGCAGTACTTC. Its translation: CASSQVATGSEQYF.

This clone was observed once. The CDR3 bases are TGTGCCAGCAGTCCCCATTCCCCAGGGTTTATCAATAATTCACCCCTCCACTTT. Residues: CASSPHSPGFINNSPLHF. The chain couples TRBV28 to TRBJ1-6; tentative D call: TRBD1 (5 bases). CDR1 is MDHEN, CDR2 SYDVKM, per germline. V gave up 5 bases and J gave up 5 bases, with 22 bases separating them. This CDR3 has 18 residues.

V is TRBV9 and J is TRBJ2-7; a possible D gene is TRBD1 (6 bases). CDR1 is SGDLS and CDR2 is YYNGEE in the germline V gene. The CDR3 runs 14 residues. Trimming stripped 4 bases from V and 3 bases from J, with 14 bases between. The CDR3 region has the DNA TGTGCCAGCAGCCCCCAGGACAGCGGCTACGAGCAGTACTTC. This translates into CASSPQDSGYEQYF. Using reference TRBV9 and TRBJ2-7 for the parts outside the CDR3, the full variable domain is DSGVTQTPKHLITATGQRVTLRCSPRSGDLSVYWYQQSLDQGLQFLIQYYNGEERAKGNILERFSAQQFPDLHSELNLSSLELGDSALYFCASSPQDSGYEQYFGPGTRLTVT.

This chain connects TRBV15 to TRBJ2-4; tentatively, D is TRBD2 (6 bases). Germline V lookup: CDR1 LNHNV, CDR2 YYDKDF (reference sequence). Between the trimmed V and J ends, which lost 5 bases and 0 bases, there was a span of 17 bases. The CDR3 loop spans 17 amino acids. The CDR3: CATSGSSGTLAKNIQYF. CDR3 nucleotide sequence: TGTGCCACCAGCGGGTCTTCCGGGACTCTAGCCAAAAACATTCAGTACTTC.

The genes are TRBV27 and TRBJ2-7; 13 nucleotides match TRBD2. The ends lost 8 bases at V and 2 bases at J; junction bases unmatched: 0. Germline V gives CDR1 MNHEY, CDR2 SMNVEV (reference sequence). The CDR3 length is 13 residues. The CDR3 DNA reads as TGTGCCAGCGGGACTAGCGGGGCCTACGAGCAGTACTTC. As protein: CASGTSGAYEQYF.

The chain is built from TRBV19 and TRBJ2-1; the D gene is possibly TRBD1 (6 bases). V was pared by 9 bases and J by 4 bases, with 16 bases between. The length of the CDR3 is 14 residues. CDR1 and CDR2 (germline): LNHDA, SQIVND (reference sequence). Written as DNA, the CDR3 is TGTGCCAGGGATAAGTGCAGGGGATACAATGAGCAGTTCTTC. Its translation is CARDKCRGYNEQFF.

This clone was seen just once. This chain joins TRBV30 and TRBJ1-1, with D uncertain. CDR1 is GTSNPN, CDR2 SVGIG, per germline (reference sequence). With 3 bases removed from V and 1 base from J, the gap between germline ends came to 12 bases. The CDR3 has 14 amino acids. The CDR3 DNA reads as TGTGCCTGGAGGAGAAGAGCTCGGAACACTGAAGCTTTCTTT. Amino acids: CAWRRRARNTEAFF.

The rearrangement links TRBV27 to TRBJ2-5; 8 nucleotides match TRBD1. The CDR3 extends over 14 amino acids. Germline CDR1 is MNHEY and CDR2 is SMNVEV (reference sequence). The V segment lost 5 bases and the J segment 5 bases; nucleotides outside the gene matches: 7. CDR3 nucleotides: TGTGCCAGCAGTCCAGACAGGGGTTACGAGACCCAGTACTTC. Its protein product is CASSPDRGYETQYF.

The rearrangement uses TRBV6-6 and TRBJ1-1; TRBD1 matches 7 bases. The CDR3 is 14 residues long. The germline gives CDR1 MNHNY, CDR2 SVGAGI (reference sequence). The J segment lost 7 bases and the V segment lost 9 bases, leaving 14 bases of the junction unmatched. The CDR3 DNA follows: TGTGCCAGTAGTGGTCGACAGGGAGACAGTGAAGCTTTCTTT. Residues: CASSGRQGDSEAFF.

The chain is built from TRBV4-2 and TRBJ2-3; TRBD2 aligns across 10 bases. The CDR3 runs to 21 residues. Germline V gives CDR1 LGHNA, CDR2 YNFKEQ. V shed 3 bases, J shed 0 bases, and the junction held 18 bases outside the gene matches. CDR3 in DNA: TGTGCCAGCAGCCACCCCCCGGGGTCAGCGGGAGGGCCCCCTAGCACAGATACGCAGTATTTT. This codes for CASSHPPGSAGGPPSTDTQYF.

V and J are TRBV10-3 and TRBJ2-2; 9 bases line up with TRBD2. This CDR3 contains 12 residues. Germline CDR1 reads ENHRY; CDR2 reads SYGVKD. The V segment lost 9 bases and the J segment 6 bases; nucleotides outside the gene matches: 2. The CDR3: CAIAGGPGELFF. The CDR3, as DNA: TGTGCCATAGCGGGGGGCCCCGGGGAGCTGTTTTTT.

The chain has TRBV27 and TRBJ2-3; D perhaps matches TRBD1 (6 bases). Germline values: CDR1 MNHEY, CDR2 SMNVEV (reference sequence). V was shortened by 8 bases and J by 6 bases, with 18 bases between the two germline ends. The CDR3 runs to 14 residues. As DNA, the CDR3 is TGTGCCAGCTCGCCCCGGCTTCAGGGGGATACGCAGTATTTT. Its protein product is CASSPRLQGDTQYF.

The chain combines TRBV6-5 with TRBJ2-7; D ambiguous. CDR3 length: 14 residues. Per germline, CDR1 MNHEY and CDR2 SVGAGI. The V end lost 7 bases, the J end lost 0 bases, and 13 bases lay between the germline ends. The CDR3 loop reads CASKSGPLSYEQYF. CDR3 in DNA: TGTGCCAGCAAGTCAGGTCCCCTCTCCTACGAGCAGTACTTC.